The TCR beta chain described here comes from a study of graft-versus-host responses after intestinal transplantation. Whole-study context: Recipients underwent multivisceral, liver-intestinal, or isolated intestinal transplants.

The protocol was immunoSEQ multiplex PCR, while the TCRdb copy is restricted to in-frame clones and leaves out a portion. The data contain under 55,000 clones, more than 85% of them singletons. CDR1 SEHNR and CDR2 FQNEAQ come from the germline V gene (reference sequence). V was cut by 0 bases and J by 3 bases, with 12 bases left in between. The CDR3 has 15 amino acids. The chain couples TRBV7-9 to TRBJ2-7; tentative D call: TRBD2 (5 bases). The clonotype was recovered from a human patient who received an intestinal transplant, so some T cells may come from the graft donor. The source material was PBMCs, sampled 524 days after transplant. The CDR3 sequence is CASSLAFGDDYEQYF. CDR3 nucleotide sequence: TGTGCCAGCAGCTTAGCGTTCGGGGATGACTACGAGCAGTACTTC.